This entry lists 32 T cell receptor beta chains sequenced from one sample in a study of T cell repertoires in cytomegalovirus infection. For these TCRs, the target antigens are not known. TCRdb reanalysed the reads using MiXCR and keeps one entry per CDR3 protein. Among around 770,000 distinct CDR3 sequences, 25% to 30% were seen once, and the ten largest hold around 13%. The sample consisted of cultured CD8+ T cells from PBMCs, taken from culture after CMV antigen stimulation. These receptor sequences come from a human donor in good health (CMV status not recorded). Some clones in this sample may be carry-over from other donors' samples.

This clonotype was detected ten times or more. This chain connects TRBV7-2 to TRBJ1-1, with D unresolved. Per the germline V gene, CDR1 is SGHTA and CDR2 is FQGNSA. This CDR3 region has 13 residues. Trimming stripped 8 bases from V and 7 bases from J, with 17 bases between. CDR3 protein: CASQDPPEIEAFF. The CDR3, as DNA: TGTGCCAGCCAAGACCCCCCGGAGATTGAAGCTTTCTTT.

This chain uses TRBV5-5 with TRBJ2-1; no reliable D call. The germline V gene has CDR1 SGHKS and CDR2 YYEKEE (reference sequence). The V gene lost 5 bases and the J gene lost 2 bases, with 8 bases spanning the gap. This CDR3 is built from 13 residues. In DNA form, the CDR3 reads TGTGCCAGCAGTGATGGGGCCTACAATGAGCAGTTCTTC. This gives the protein CASSDGAYNEQFF.

The rearrangement links TRBV20-1 to TRBJ2-5; D unresolved. Germline loops: CDR1 DFQATT, CDR2 SNEGSKA (reference sequence). Trimming removed 3 bases at V and 1 base at J, with 9 bases between. This CDR3 comprises 13 residues. The CDR3 DNA sequence: TGCAGTGCTAGGGCCATGCCCCAAGAGACCCAGTACTTC. It is translated as CSARAMPQETQYF.

This clonotype was recorded a few times. This chain joins TRBV6-1 and TRBJ1-1, with a possible D match to TRBD1 (6 bases). With 5 bases removed from V and 4 bases from J, the gap between germline ends came to 17 bases. Germline V gene lookup returns CDR1 MNHNS and CDR2 SASEGT. CDR3 length: 15 amino acids. The CDR3: CASSTTGLLGTEAFF. For the CDR3, the DNA is TGTGCCAGCAGTACGACAGGATTGTTGGGCACTGAAGCTTTCTTT.

The chain employs TRBV19 and TRBJ2-7, with no clear D. Germline lookup yields CDR1 LNHDA and CDR2 SQIVND (reference sequence). V was cut by 4 bases and J by 2 bases, with 9 bases left in between. This CDR3 has 13 residues. The CDR3 here is CASSSAATYEQYF. Here the CDR3 DNA reads TGTGCCAGTAGTAGCGCAGCGACCTACGAGCAGTACTTC.

V is TRBV15 and J is TRBJ2-7; 9 bases match TRBD1. The CDR3 is made up of 21 amino acids. V lost 0 bases and J lost 1; bases outside the gene matches: 19. Germline lookup yields CDR1 LNHNV and CDR2 YYDKDF (reference sequence). Here the CDR3 DNA reads TGTGCCACCAGCAGAGATCCGGGGACAGGGTCTGCCGACACGGTTTCCTACGAGCAGTACTTC. Protein sequence: CATSRDPGTGSADTVSYEQYF.

As to this clonotype: This may be a read error: a much more frequent sequence differs by one nucleotide. The V gene is TRBV7-6, the J gene TRBJ2-5; no firm D call. Germline CDR1 is SGHVS and CDR2 is FNYEAQ. The CDR3 length is 15 residues. V was shortened by 1 base and J by 5 bases, with 14 bases between the two germline ends. The CDR3 protein is CASSLDWQWAETQYF. CDR3 nucleotide sequence: TGTGCCAGCAGCTTAGATTGGCAGTGGGCTGAGACCCAGTACTTC.

The chain has TRBV7-2 and TRBJ2-1, with D perhaps being TRBD1 or TRBD2 (5 bases each). Trimming removed 2 bases at V and 8 bases at J, with 22 bases between. Germline V gives CDR1 SGHTA, CDR2 FQGNSA. This CDR3 has 17 residues. The CDR3 loop is CASSLRWAGRDRDEQFF. CDR3 in DNA: TGTGCCAGCAGCTTAAGGTGGGCGGGCAGGGATAGGGATGAGCAGTTCTTC. Variable domain in full (rest from reference TRBV7-2 and TRBJ2-1): GAGVSQSPSNKVTEKGKDVELRCDPISGHTALYWYRQSLGQGLEFLIYFQGNSAPDKSGLPSDRFSAERTGGSVSTLTIQRTQQEDSAVYLCASSLRWAGRDRDEQFFGPGTRLTVL.

In its sample, this clonotype was seen a few times. V gene TRBV7-9 combines with J gene TRBJ1-2; 7 nucleotides line up with TRBD1. The germline V gene encodes CDR1 SEHNR and CDR2 FQNEAQ (reference sequence). The CDR3 loop spans 12 amino acids. Trimming cost V 10 bases and J 3 bases; bases outside gene matches: 5. The CDR3 sequence is CATGDSYYGYTF. Written as DNA, the CDR3 is TGTGCCACCGGGGACAGTTACTATGGCTACACCTTC.

This clonotype was seen a handful of times. The chain joins TRBV7-9 to TRBJ2-5; 9 bases are a match to TRBD1. Trimming took 4 bases from V and 7 from J; bases not matched to a gene: 22. This CDR3 region has 19 residues. In germline, CDR1 is SEHNR, CDR2 FQNEAQ (reference sequence). CDR3 in amino acids: CASSSRDRALSGRFRTQYF. The CDR3 coding sequence is TGTGCCAGCAGCTCCCGGGACAGGGCCCTCTCAGGTCGGTTCCGGACCCAGTACTTC.

This clonotype has a count of ten or more. The rearrangement uses TRBV7-9 and TRBJ1-4, with D hard to call. Germline loops: CDR1 SEHNR, CDR2 FQNEAQ (reference sequence). This CDR3 comprises 12 residues. Trimming left V 1 base short and J 5 bases short, with 2 bases between. This CDR3 reads CASSLDNEKLFF. The CDR3 DNA reads as TGTGCCAGCAGCTTAGACAATGAAAAACTGTTTTTT.

CDR3 protein: CASSQPRQNTGELFF. The CDR3 DNA reads TGTGCCAGCTCTCAACCCAGACAGAACACCGGGGAGCTGTTTTTT. This chain links TRBV2 with TRBJ2-2; no firm D call. CDR3 length equals 15 residues. Per germline, CDR1 SNHLY and CDR2 FYNNEI. V was trimmed by 8 bases and J by 1 base, leaving 14 bases between them.

The chain has TRBV9 and TRBJ1-1, with 8 bases identical to TRBD1. CDR1 is SGDLS and CDR2 is YYNGEE in the germline V gene. V gave up 4 bases and J gave up 1 base; unmatched junction bases: 12. The CDR3 is 17 amino acids. CDR3 sequence: CASSPNFRTGPNTEAFF. For the CDR3, the DNA is TGTGCCAGCAGCCCGAACTTTAGGACAGGGCCGAACACTGAAGCTTTCTTT.

The chain is built from TRBV5-5 and TRBJ2-7; TRBD1 aligns across 7 bases. Trimming took 4 bases from V and 1 from J; bases not matched to a gene: 5. The germline CDR1 and CDR2 sequences are SGHKS and YYEKEE (reference sequence). This CDR3 has 14 amino acids. The CDR3 nucleotides read TGTGCCAGCAGCCCGGGACAGATGTCCTACGAGCAGTACGTC. The encoded protein is CASSPGQMSYEQYV.

The chain uses TRBV28 and TRBJ1-1; 7 nucleotides agree with TRBD1. This CDR3 comprises 17 residues. Per germline, CDR1 MDHEN and CDR2 SYDVKM. With V trimmed by 4 bases and J by 1 base, 12 bases remained unmatched. The CDR3 region has the DNA TGTGCCAGCAGTTCCAGACCCACCGACAGGGAGAACACTGAAGCTTTCTTT. This translates into CASSSRPTDRENTEAFF. Looking up the rest from reference TRBV28 and TRBJ1-1 gives the full variable domain: DVKVTQSSRYLVKRTGEKVFLECVQDMDHENMFWYRQDPGLGLRLIYFSYDVKMKEKGDIPEGYSVSREKKERFSLILESASTNQTSMYLCASSSRPTDRENTEAFFGQGTRLTVV.

This clonotype showed up just a few times. This chain connects TRBV12-3 or TRBV12-4 to TRBJ2-7; 10 bases align to TRBD1. V shed 3 bases, J shed 4 bases, and the junction held 9 bases outside the gene matches. The CDR3 is 16 residues long. CDR3 region: CASSLTGRDRGYEQYF. The CDR3 DNA reads as TGTGCCAGCAGTTTGACGGGCCGGGACAGGGGATACGAGCAGTACTTC.

The chain links TRBV5-1 to TRBJ1-3, with unresolved D. Per the germline V gene, CDR1 is SGHRS and CDR2 is YFSETQ. The germline V and J ends were trimmed by 0 bases and 0 bases, with 4 bases remaining between them. The CDR3 loop spans 14 amino acids. The chain's CDR3 is CASSLEVSGNTIYF. CDR3 DNA sequence: TGCGCCAGCAGCTTGGAAGTCTCTGGAAACACCATATATTTT. Full variable domain (remainder filled in from reference TRBV5-1 and TRBJ1-3): KAGVTQTPRYLIKTRGQQVTLSCSPISGHRSVSWYQQTPGQGLQFLFEYFSETQRNKGNFPGRFSGRQFSNSRSEMNVSTLELGDSALYLCASSLEVSGNTIYFGEGSWLTVV.

This clonotype has more than one count but fewer than ten. The chain combines TRBV13 with TRBJ2-5, with 15 bases identical to TRBD2. V was pared by 5 bases and J by 4 bases, with 5 bases of the junction left unmatched. Germline V gene lookup returns CDR1 PRHDT and CDR2 FYEKMQ (reference sequence). The CDR3 has 16 amino acids. In nucleotides, the CDR3 is TGTGCCAGCAGCCCCGGACTAGCGGGGGGGTCAGAGACCCAGTACTTC. Translated: CASSPGLAGGSETQYF.

The rearrangement uses TRBV19 and TRBJ1-5; the match to TRBD1 covers 12 bases. CDR1 LNHDA and CDR2 SQIVND come from the germline V gene (reference sequence). CDR3 length equals 16 residues. V shed 7 bases and J 7 bases; nucleotides not matched to a gene: 11. The CDR3 nucleotides read TGTGCCAGTACCCCCGGAGGGACAGGGGGCCGACAGCCCCAGCATTTT. Translating gives CASTPGGTGGRQPQHF.

The genes are TRBV27 and TRBJ2-7, with D perhaps assigned TRBD1 or TRBD2 (5 bases each). V was cut by 2 bases and J by 0 bases, with 14 bases left in between. This CDR3 comprises 16 residues. Germline assignment: CDR1 MNHEY and CDR2 SMNVEV (reference sequence). This CDR3 is CASSLAGTESSYEQYF. The CDR3 DNA reads as TGTGCCAGCAGTTTAGCCGGGACGGAGAGCTCCTACGAGCAGTACTTC.

The chain joins TRBV7-9 to TRBJ1-1; D perhaps matches TRBD1 (5 bases). Germline V gene data show CDR1 as SEHNR and CDR2 as FQNEAQ (reference sequence). The CDR3 is 15 residues long. V lost 5 bases and J lost 5, with 18 bases in between. The CDR3 spells CASSAPTPSGTEAFF. CDR3 coding DNA: TGTGCCAGCAGCGCCCCGACCCCTTCAGGGACTGAAGCTTTCTTT. The full variable domain, with the rest looked up from reference TRBV7-9 and TRBJ1-1, is DTGVSQNPRHKITKRGQNVTFRCDPISEHNRLYWYRQTLGQGPEFLTYFQNEAQLEKSRLLSDRFSAERPKGSFSTLEIQRTEQGDSAMYLCASSAPTPSGTEAFFGQGTRLTVV.

The gene calls are TRBV6-6 and TRBJ2-2; TRBD1 agrees at 12 bases. The germline V gene has CDR1 MNHNY and CDR2 SVGAGI (reference sequence). This CDR3 has 13 residues. DNA for the CDR3: TGTGCTTCGGGACAGGGGGCGGTCGGGGAGCTGTTTTTT. Protein product: CASGQGAVGELFF.

This chain connects TRBV11-2 to TRBJ2-1; D remains unclear. This CDR3 is built from 18 residues. Deletions cut 1 base from V and 3 bases from J, with 19 bases between. Germline values: CDR1 SGHAT, CDR2 FQNNGV. The CDR3: CASSLGSRIRDYYNEQFF. In nucleotides, the CDR3 is TGTGCCAGCAGCTTAGGATCGCGTATTAGGGATTACTACAATGAGCAGTTCTTC.

The chain recombines TRBV10-3 with TRBJ1-3, with D unresolved. CDR1 is ENHRY, CDR2 SYGVKD, per germline. V lost 6 bases to trimming and J lost 4 bases, with 22 bases between them. The CDR3 totals 17 residues. The CDR3 DNA follows: TGTGCCATCAGAGGAGTTTCGGGCCTTATCGGAGGAAACACCATATATTTT. Its protein is CAIRGVSGLIGGNTIYF.

This clonotype has more than one count but fewer than ten. Germline and junction disagree at one end, which may indicate a read error. The chain links TRBV7-6 to TRBJ2-1; the match to TRBD1 covers 11 bases. The CDR3 length is 16 residues. Germline CDR1 and CDR2: SGHVS and FNYEAQ. CDR3 sequence reads: CASSSSIVSGTGGAIF. The CDR3 nucleotides are TGTGCCAGCAGCTCGTCCATCGTATCCGGGACAGGGGGTGCGATCTTC.

This clonotype turned up a few times. V gene TRBV6-1 combines with J gene TRBJ1-3, with TRBD1 identical over 8 bases. The CDR3 is 18 amino acids. V dropped 1 base and J dropped 3; count of bases not matched to a gene: 11. Germline loops: CDR1 MNHNS, CDR2 SASEGT. The CDR3 loop is CASSEDPWAGGVGNTIYF. For the CDR3, the DNA is TGTGCCAGCAGTGAAGACCCCTGGGCAGGGGGCGTTGGAAACACCATATATTTT.

V gene TRBV4-1 combines with J gene TRBJ1-4, with D possibly matching TRBD1 (6 bases). CDR1 MGHRA and CDR2 YSYEKL come from the germline V gene. This CDR3 comprises 15 residues. V was cut by 4 bases and J by 5 bases, with 14 bases left in between. CDR3 nucleotide sequence: TGCGCCAGCAGCCCTTACCGAGGGGGGAATGAAAAACTGTTTTTT. Its translation: CASSPYRGGNEKLFF.

This clonotype has a handful of counts. This CDR3 fails to terminate in the conserved phenylalanine or tryptophan, so it likely reflects a read error. The DNA is left out, because the CDR3 cannot be placed on it with certainty; the CDR3 is given as TCRdb lists it. V gene TRBV20-1 combines with J gene TRBJ2-1; no DNA check was done on the table's D call, TRBD2. Ends included, the CDR3 has 15 residues. The germline CDR1 and CDR2 sequences are DFQATT and SNEGSKA (reference sequence). CDR3 in amino acids: CSARDGTSGGARFVI.

The CDR3: CSARDSGTPFQPQHF. In nucleotides, the CDR3 is TGCAGTGCTAGGGACTCCGGGACACCTTTTCAGCCCCAGCATTTT. The gene calls are TRBV20-1 and TRBJ1-5, with a possible D match to TRBD1 (6 bases). The V end was cut by 3 bases, the J end by 6 bases, with 18 bases between. CDR3 length: 15 amino acids. Germline V gene sequence: CDR1 DFQATT, CDR2 SNEGSKA (reference sequence).

Concerning this clonotype itself: A much bigger clone sits one base away, suggesting this may be a read error. V and J are TRBV2 and TRBJ2-1; D perhaps matches TRBD1 (5 bases). Trimming took off 4 bases at V and 4 bases at J, with 8 bases between the two ends. The germline gives CDR1 SNHLY, CDR2 FYNNEI. The CDR3 contains 13 residues. CDR3: CASSADSYNEQFF. For the CDR3, the DNA is TGTGCCAGCAGTGCAGACAGTTACAATGAGCAGTTCTTC.

This chain joins TRBV5-8 and TRBJ2-2; D tentatively fits TRBD1 or TRBD2 (5 bases each). V dropped 4 bases and J dropped 2 bases, with 12 bases sitting between them. The germline CDR1 and CDR2 sequences are SGHTS and YDEGEE. The CDR3 runs 15 residues. The CDR3, as DNA: TGTGCCAGCAGCGAGGGACGGACAAACACCGGGGAGCTGTTTTTT. Its translation: CASSEGRTNTGELFF.

The table lists this clonotype with a few counts. This chain connects TRBV7-9 to TRBJ1-1; TRBD1 agrees at 9 bases. This CDR3 has 16 residues. CDR1 SEHNR and CDR2 FQNEAQ come from the germline V gene (reference sequence). With V trimmed by 7 bases and J by 1 base, 10 bases remained unmatched. The CDR3 protein is CASTITGGGGNTEAFF. The CDR3 DNA sequence: TGTGCCAGCACCATTACAGGGGGCGGAGGGAACACTGAAGCTTTCTTT. Full variable domain (missing parts from reference TRBV7-9 and TRBJ1-1): DTGVSQNPRHKITKRGQNVTFRCDPISEHNRLYWYRQTLGQGPEFLTYFQNEAQLEKSRLLSDRFSAERPKGSFSTLEIQRTEQGDSAMYLCASTITGGGGNTEAFFGQGTRLTVV.